One and the same sample provided the 5 T cell receptor beta chains below, sequenced in a study of T cell responses to AZD1222 COVID-19 vaccine. The repertoire was sequenced with immunoSEQ multiplex PCR; TCRdb's copy has only in-frame clones and lacks some. Of about 140,000 clones listed, just under 95% are singletons. The specimen comprised peripheral blood, sampled on day 0 of AZD1222 vaccination. These receptors all come from an adult in good health.

The rearrangement links TRBV7-9 to TRBJ1-3; 9 nucleotides align to TRBD1. The CDR3 loop spans 15 amino acids. Germline V gene data show CDR1 as SEHNR and CDR2 as FQNEAQ (reference sequence). V dropped 6 bases and J dropped 5; count of bases not matched to a gene: 8. CDR3 region: CASRTAGQGRNTIYF. The CDR3 DNA reads TGTGCCAGCAGAACCGCAGGACAGGGGAGAAACACCATATATTTT.

This clone is a singleton in its sample. This sequence joins TRBV28 and TRBJ1-6; D is perhaps TRBD1 (5 bases). With 2 bases removed from V and 6 bases from J, the gap between germline ends came to 11 bases. In germline, CDR1 is MDHEN, CDR2 SYDVKM. This CDR3 is built from 15 residues. CDR3 in amino acids: CASSLGQGFNSPLHF. In DNA form, the CDR3 reads TGTGCCAGCAGTTTAGGGCAGGGTTTTAATTCACCCCTCCACTTT. Full variable domain (remainder filled in from reference TRBV28 and TRBJ1-6): DVKVTQSSRYLVKRTGEKVFLECVQDMDHENMFWYRQDPGLGLRLIYFSYDVKMKEKGDIPEGYSVSREKKERFSLILESASTNQTSMYLCASSLGQGFNSPLHFGNGTRLTVT.

The gene calls are TRBV5-1 and TRBJ1-3; a possible D gene is TRBD1 (6 bases). The CDR3 covers 15 residues. Deletions cut 1 base from V and 5 bases from J, with 13 bases between. CDR1 and CDR2 from the germline V gene are SGHRS and YFSETQ. CDR3 DNA: TGCGCCAGCAGCTTGACCACAGGGACTCGAAACACCATATATTTT. Its protein is CASSLTTGTRNTIYF.

V is TRBV9 and J is TRBJ2-5; 11 positions match TRBD2. Germline values: CDR1 SGDLS, CDR2 YYNGEE. The CDR3 loop spans 18 amino acids. The J segment lost 5 bases and the V segment lost 0 bases, leaving 12 bases of the junction unmatched. The DNA of the CDR3 is TGTGCCAGCAGCGTAGGCATAGCGACTAGCGGGGTGTTTGAGACCCAGTACTTC. Its protein product is CASSVGIATSGVFETQYF.

The rearrangement joins TRBV6-5 to TRBJ1-4; D gene ambiguous. CDR3 size: 15 residues. Germline CDR1 reads MNHEY; CDR2 reads SVGAGI. The V and J ends lost 4 bases and 2 bases respectively, with 11 bases between them. DNA for the CDR3: TGTGCCAGCAGTTCACACAGCGGCACTAATGAAAAACTGTTTTTT. Protein sequence: CASSSHSGTNEKLFF.